What follows are 8 T cell receptor beta chains derived from one specimen sequenced in a study of technical replicates of blood from a handful of donors. Using immunoSEQ multiplex PCR, the repertoire was profiled, and TCRdb retains in-frame clones only, with some absent. The sample carries 51,000 or so clones, roughly 92% recorded once. The sequenced material came from PBMCs. The origin of the receptors is a human donor in good health. Some clones in this sample may be carry-over from other donors' samples.

V and J are TRBV21-1 and TRBJ2-2; the DNA was not compared with TRBD2, the D call given in the table. TRBV21-1 is a documented pseudogene. This CDR3 is 16 amino acids long. The CDR3 sequence: CASSSMQGLNTGELFF. The CDR3 nucleotides are TGTGCCAGCAGCTCCATGCAAGGACTGAACACCGGGGAGCTGTTTTTT.

CDR3 coding DNA: TGTGCCAGCAGTTTTGGACTAGCGGAAAGCACAGATACGCAGTATTTT. It is translated as CASSFGLAESTDTQYF. The chain has TRBV6-5 and TRBJ2-3, with 10 bases identical to TRBD2. Germline CDR1 reads MNHEY; CDR2 reads SVGAGI. This CDR3 contains 16 residues. V trimming: 4 bases; J trimming: 0 bases; junction bases outside the gene matches: 4.

This rearrangement joins TRBV15 to TRBJ2-2; 12 nucleotides line up with TRBD2. The CDR3 covers 17 residues. Germline values: CDR1 LNHNV, CDR2 YYDKDF (reference sequence). Germline trimming cut 3 bases from V and 8 bases from J; bases unmatched to any gene: 10. This CDR3 reads CATSSSGLAGRVGELFF. The DNA of the CDR3 is TGTGCCACCAGCAGCTCCGGACTAGCGGGGAGGGTGGGGGAGCTGTTTTTT.

In regard to this clone: At one end the junction does not follow the germline gene, possibly because of a read error. The genes are TRBV7-8 and TRBJ2-3; 13 positions agree with TRBD2. The CDR3 has 16 amino acids. Germline-derived CDR1 and CDR2 are SGHVS and FQNEAQ. CDR3: CASSTRTSGSRDTQYF. In nucleotides, the CDR3 is TGTGCCAGCAGCACCAGGACTAGCGGGAGCAGAGATACGCAGTATTTT.

A single count supports this clone. The chain is built from TRBV5-6 and TRBJ1-2; a weak D match, TRBD1 (5 bases). Germline V CDR1 and CDR2: SGHDT, YYEEEE. With 3 bases removed from V and 2 bases from J, the gap between germline ends came to 8 bases. This CDR3 has 13 residues. As DNA, the CDR3 is TGTGCCAGCAGCTGGGGGGGAAACTATGGCTACACCTTC. Amino acid sequence: CASSWGGNYGYTF.

The rearrangement joins TRBV5-1 to TRBJ1-4, with 12 nucleotides matching TRBD1. V was pared by 4 bases and J by 1 base, with 8 bases of the junction left unmatched. Germline CDR1 SGHRS, CDR2 YFSETQ. The CDR3 length is 18 residues. The DNA for the CDR3 is TGCGCCAGCAGCATCGGGACAGGGGGCGTCGGAACTAATGAAAAACTGTTTTTT. This translates into CASSIGTGGVGTNEKLFF.

The chain is built from TRBV2 and TRBJ1-5; 9 nucleotides align to TRBD1. The CDR3 has 15 amino acids. Germline V gene lookup returns CDR1 SNHLY and CDR2 FYNNEI. Unmatched junction bases numbered 9, after V lost 9 bases and J lost 3 bases. CDR3 coding DNA: TGTGCCAGTAAACAGGGGGCCAGTGTCAATCAGCCCCAGCATTTT. Residues: CASKQGASVNQPQHF.

The chain uses TRBV5-6 and TRBJ1-2, with TRBD1 matching over 8 bases. This CDR3 contains 15 residues. V trimming: 5 bases; J trimming: 5 bases; junction bases outside the gene matches: 11. CDR1 is SGHDT and CDR2 is YYEEEE in the germline V gene. The CDR3 nucleotides read TGTGCCAGCAGGTGGGCAGGGGGCACGAGATATGGCTACACCTTC. Amino acid sequence: CASRWAGGTRYGYTF.